This T cell receptor beta chain was sequenced during a study of T cell responses to AZD1222 COVID-19 vaccine. Background on the study: Both about-4-week and about-12-week second-dose recipients were combined. Broader study findings: At baseline, just 5 or 6 AZD1222 recipients tested seropositive. Possibly, clonal diversity was underestimated; donors were largely white British and included more females.

TCRdb's copy holds only in-frame clones and misses some; the assay was immunoSEQ multiplex PCR. The sample has about 91,000 clones, around nine tenths seen once. Concerning this clone: Its antigen is currently unknown.

Per germline, CDR1 KGHSY and CDR2 FQNENV. V lost 3 bases and J lost 3, with 12 bases in between. The CDR3 length is 14 residues. The V and J genes are TRBV16 and TRBJ2-7; either TRBD1 or TRBD2 may supply D (6 bases each). Material: peripheral blood, obtained on day 0 of AZD1222 vaccination. This TCR was sampled from an adult in good health. CDR3 sequence: CASSQRDTIYEQYF. The DNA of the CDR3 is TGTGCCAGCAGCCAGCGGGACACTATCTACGAGCAGTACTTC.